This T cell receptor (beta chain) was captured in a study of T cells in Graves' hyperthyroidism and ophthalmopathy. Amplification of TCR beta CDR3 regions used RNA as the template. Carried out on the TCR CDR3, a first-round RT-PCR used the HTBI primer set. A single record per CDR3 protein comes from TCRdb applying MiXCR to the multiplex PCR reads. Of about 570,000 distinct CDR3 sequences listed, around 15% are singletons. Trimming took 4 bases from V and 6 from J; bases not matched to a gene: 7. Germline CDR1 is SGHRS and CDR2 is YFSETQ. The CDR3 length is 13 residues. This clonotype has more than one count but fewer than ten.

The sample was blood. This sequence joins TRBV5-1 and TRBJ2-7, with 7 bases lining up with TRBD1. The sequence came from a woman between 40 and 50 years old with Graves' hyperthyroidism. CDR3 DNA sequence: TGCGCCAGCAGCCCTGACAGGGCGGTCGAGCAGTACTTC. As protein: CASSPDRAVEQYF.